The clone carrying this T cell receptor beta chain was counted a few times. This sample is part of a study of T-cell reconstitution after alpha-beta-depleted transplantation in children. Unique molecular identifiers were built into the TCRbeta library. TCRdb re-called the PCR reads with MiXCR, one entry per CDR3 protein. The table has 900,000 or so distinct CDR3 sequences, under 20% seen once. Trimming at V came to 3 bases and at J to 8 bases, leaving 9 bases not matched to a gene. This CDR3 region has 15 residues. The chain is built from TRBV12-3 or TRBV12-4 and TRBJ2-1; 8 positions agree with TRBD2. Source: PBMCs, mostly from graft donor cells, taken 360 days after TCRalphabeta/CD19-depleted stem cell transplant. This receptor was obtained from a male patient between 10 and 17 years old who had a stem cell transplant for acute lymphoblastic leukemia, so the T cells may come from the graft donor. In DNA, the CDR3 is TGTGCCAGCAGTTTTGGCGGGAGGTCGGCAGATGAGCAGTTCTTC. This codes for CASSFGGRSADEQFF.